This is a list of T cell receptor beta chains from one sample in a study of T cells in Graves' hyperthyroidism and ophthalmopathy. TCRdb passed the multiplex PCR reads through MiXCR, listing each CDR3 protein once. Seen here are some 180,000 distinct CDR3 sequences, around 16% observed once, and the top ten hold 53%. Sequences were obtained from blood. Every receptor here comes from a woman between 50 and 59 years old with Graves' hyperthyroidism. CDR3s include the opening cysteine and the closing phenylalanine or tryptophan. The D gene is left open where the match is weak. The size of a clone is reported for some rows only, either as once, few or many, or as a class for expanded clones.

CDR3: CASSPDGGRMNTGELFF
DNA: TGCGCCAGCAGCCCGGACGGGGGGCGGATGAACACCGGGGAGCTGTTTTTT
V: TRBV5-1
D: NA
size: NA
J: TRBJ2-2

CDR3: CASSVGEEQFF
DNA: TGTGCCAGCTCGGTGGGTGAGGAGCAGTTCTTC
V: TRBV18
D: NA
size: few
J: TRBJ2-1

CDR3: CASSLIGTSGQETQYF
DNA: TGTGCCAGCAGCCTTATCGGGACTAGCGGGCAAGAGACCCAGTACTTC
V: TRBV7-2
D: TRBD2
size: NA
J: TRBJ2-5

CDR3: CASSVRAGTGPYNEQFF
DNA: TGTGCCAGCAGCGTTCGTGCCGGGACAGGCCCCTACAATGAGCAGTTCTTC
V: TRBV9
D: TRBD1
size: many
J: TRBJ2-1

CDR3: CSAPYSGRSYEQYF
DNA: TGCAGTGCACCCTATAGCGGGAGGTCCTACGAGCAGTACTTC
V: TRBV20-1
D: TRBD2
size: once
J: TRBJ2-7

CDR3: CASSEDGANQPQHF
DNA: TGCGCCAGCAGCGAGGACGGTGCTAATCAGCCCCAGCATTTT
V: TRBV5-1
D: NA
size: NA
J: TRBJ1-5

CDR3: CASSTPRDTQYF
DNA: TGTGCCAGCAGTACGCCCCGAGATACGCAGTATTTT
V: TRBV28
D: NA
size: many
J: TRBJ2-3

CDR3: CSVASGSTEAFF
DNA: TGCAGCGTCGCCTCAGGCAGCACTGAAGCTTTCTTT
V: TRBV29-1
D: NA
size: few
J: TRBJ1-1

CDR3: CATSDTSGRLYNEQFF
DNA: TGTGCCACCAGTGATACGAGCGGGAGGCTATACAATGAGCAGTTCTTC
V: TRBV24-1
D: TRBD2
size: many
J: TRBJ2-1

CDR3: CASSKGQGDNYGYTF
DNA: TGTGCCAGCAGTAAAGGACAGGGGGATAACTATGGCTACACCTTC
V: TRBV14
D: TRBD1
size: few
J: TRBJ1-2

CDR3: CAIRAGLNPNQPQHF
DNA: TGTGCCATCAGGGCGGGACTAAATCCCAATCAGCCCCAGCATTTT
V: TRBV10-3
D: NA
size: NA
J: TRBJ1-5

CDR3: CASSFSGDTYEQYF
DNA: TGTGCCAGCAGTTTCTCAGGGGACACCTACGAGCAGTACTTC
V: TRBV6-2/TRBV6-3
D: NA
size: few
J: TRBJ2-7

CDR3: CPLSENREWNEQFF
DNA: TGCCCTTTAAGTGAAAATCGGGAGTGGAATGAGCAGTTCTTC
V: TRBV6-2/TRBV6-3
D: NA
size: NA
J: TRBJ2-1